The present TCR beta chain was sequenced within a study of control samples from healthy donors and cancer patients. The method was immunoSEQ multiplex PCR; TCRdb's version includes in-frame clones alone and lacks a portion of them. There are fewer than 100,000 clones in the sample; approximately 82% occur only once, and about 2% lies in the top ten. The sample was blood. This receptor was taken from a man aged 55 to 70 in good health.

The CDR3 loop reads CAWKSVAGAYEQYF. The CDR3 DNA reads TGTGCCTGGAAATCGGTAGCGGGGGCGTACGAGCAGTACTTC. The rearrangement joins TRBV30 to TRBJ2-7; TRBD2 matches at 9 bases. CDR1 and CDR2 from the germline V gene are GTSNPN and SVGIG (reference sequence). V dropped 4 bases and J dropped 4; count of bases not matched to a gene: 8. CDR3 length equals 14 residues.